The 29 T cell receptor beta chains below come from one sample, sequenced in a study of memory CD4+ T cells and cytomegalovirus serostatus (dated by TCRdb to the late 2010s). Single viable CD3+CD4+CD8-CD45RO+ cells were sorted as memory CD4+ T cells on a FACSAria II. Library prep was done by the immunoSEQ multiplex PCR assay. Not all clones reach the TCRdb copy of this immuneACCESS table, which keeps in-frame sequences only. Checked studies attribute under half of the gap to unresolved V genes and leave the rest unexplained. For this sample the table gives around 50,000 clones, of which approximately 78% were detected only once. The ten largest clones add up to approximately 1.1% of the sample. The sample was memory CD4+ T cells from blood. These receptors were obtained from an adult in good health and CMV-seronegative.

The V call is TRBV11-2, the J call TRBJ2-7, with TRBD2 matching over 11 bases. V gave up 5 bases and J gave up 0 bases; unmatched junction bases: 12. The CDR3 length is 18 residues. In germline, CDR1 is SGHAT, CDR2 FQNNGV. The CDR3 DNA sequence: TGTGCCAGCAGCCCCCCCTCGGCTAGCGGGAGGCACTCCTACGAGCAGTACTTC. Protein: CASSPPSASGRHSYEQYF.

This chain connects TRBV28 to TRBJ1-1; D is uncertain. The CDR3 sequence is 15 residues long. Germline V CDR1 and CDR2: MDHEN, SYDVKM. Trimming pared 2 bases from V and 0 bases from J, leaving 10 bases between. CDR3 sequence reads: CASSLAIGVNTEAFF. In DNA, the CDR3 is TGTGCCAGCAGTTTAGCTATCGGGGTGAACACTGAAGCTTTCTTT.

This clone was found a few times. V is TRBV5-1 and J is TRBJ1-2; 8 nucleotides match TRBD1. V was clipped by 4 bases and J by 7 bases; unmatched bases: 9. Germline V gene sequence: CDR1 SGHRS, CDR2 YFSETQ. The CDR3 consists of 14 residues. The CDR3 here is CASSPTDRGSGYTF. The CDR3 DNA is TGCGCCAGCAGCCCGACCGACAGGGGAAGTGGCTACACCTTC. The complete variable domain, with remaining parts taken from reference TRBV5-1 and TRBJ1-2, reads KAGVTQTPRYLIKTRGQQVTLSCSPISGHRSVSWYQQTPGQGLQFLFEYFSETQRNKGNFPGRFSGRQFSNSRSEMNVSTLELGDSALYLCASSPTDRGSGYTFGSGTRLTVV.

V and J are TRBV14 and TRBJ1-2; 7 bases align to TRBD1. This CDR3 has 14 residues. Germline lookup yields CDR1 SGHDN and CDR2 FVKESK. V lost 6 bases, J lost 0 bases, and 4 bases stayed unmatched. CDR3 loop: CASRRQGSNYGYTF. Here the CDR3 DNA reads TGTGCCAGCAGGCGACAGGGATCTAACTATGGCTACACCTTC. Looking up the rest from reference TRBV14 and TRBJ1-2 gives the full variable domain: EAGVTQFPSHSVIEKGQTVTLRCDPISGHDNLYWYRRVMGKEIKFLLHFVKESKQDESGMPNNRFLAERTGGTYSTLKVQPAELEDSGVYFCASRRQGSNYGYTFGSGTRLTVV.

DNA of the CDR3: TGTGCCAGCAGTTGGACTAGCGGGAGAGGGGAGCAGTACTTC. Amino acids: CASSWTSGRGEQYF. The chain has TRBV5-6 and TRBJ2-7; 13 nucleotides agree with TRBD2. V lost 5 bases and J lost 7; bases outside the gene matches: 6. Germline V gene data show CDR1 as SGHDT and CDR2 as YYEEEE. This CDR3 has 14 residues.

The rearrangement joins TRBV19 to TRBJ1-4; tentatively, D is TRBD1 (5 bases). Germline loops: CDR1 LNHDA, CDR2 SQIVND (reference sequence). The CDR3 totals 14 residues. V was cut by 3 bases and J by 8 bases, with 13 bases left in between. The CDR3: CASSIGQGAEKLFF. The CDR3 nucleotides are TGTGCCAGTAGTATCGGGCAGGGAGCCGAAAAACTGTTTTTT.

This clone appeared a few times. This chain links TRBV19 with TRBJ2-7; 8 bases fit TRBD1. J gave up 2 bases and V 5 bases, and 5 bases lay outside the gene matches. Germline CDR1 LNHDA, CDR2 SQIVND (reference sequence). The CDR3 consists of 14 residues. The CDR3, as DNA: TGTGCCAGTAGTCCCCGGGACAGGCCCTACGAGCAGTACTTC. Its translation: CASSPRDRPYEQYF.

The chain joins TRBV18 to TRBJ2-5; 12 nucleotides align to TRBD2. The germline gives CDR1 KGHSH, CDR2 LQKENI. The CDR3 consists of 17 residues. Trimming removed 5 bases from V and 3 bases from J; junction bases left unmatched: 10. This CDR3 reads CASSSGLAGSEKETQYF. The CDR3 coding sequence is TGTGCCAGCTCATCGGGACTAGCGGGTTCGGAGAAAGAGACCCAGTACTTC. The entire variable domain, with the rest obtained from reference TRBV18 and TRBJ2-5, is as follows: NAGVMQNPRHLVRRRGQEARLRCSPMKGHSHVYWYRQLPEEGLKFMVYLQKENIIDESGMPKERFSAEFPKEGPSILRIQQVVRGDSAAYFCASSSGLAGSEKETQYFGPGTRLLVL.

For the CDR3, the DNA is TGTGCCAGCAGCCCCCGCCGGCGGAGTACCGGGGAGCTGTTTTTT. Protein product: CASSPRRRSTGELFF. The rearrangement links TRBV7-2 to TRBJ2-2, with D uncertain. The CDR3 sequence is 15 residues long. Germline-derived CDR1 and CDR2 are SGHTA and FQGNSA. Trimming left V 5 bases short and J 5 bases short, with 15 bases between.

This clone occurred once. The chain employs TRBV11-3 and TRBJ2-7; possibly TRBD2 for D (5 bases). Deletions cut 1 base from V and 6 bases from J, with 10 bases between. The V gene's germline CDR1 is SGHNT and CDR2 YENEEA. This CDR3 contains 13 residues. Here the CDR3 reads CASSLVPAGEQYF. In DNA form, the CDR3 reads TGTGCCAGCAGCTTAGTTCCGGCGGGCGAGCAGTACTTC.

V gene TRBV9 combines with J gene TRBJ2-1; 7 bases align to TRBD2. CDR1 is SGDLS and CDR2 is YYNGEE in the germline V gene. The ends lost 2 bases at V and 7 bases at J; junction bases unmatched: 12. This CDR3 has 16 residues. In nucleotides, the CDR3 is TGTGCCAGCAGCGTTCGACTAGCCGACTCTACAAATGAGCAGTTCTTC. Its translation is CASSVRLADSTNEQFF.

The chain uses TRBV14 and TRBJ2-7, with 8 positions matching TRBD1. The CDR3 has 14 amino acids. The germline CDR1 and CDR2 sequences are SGHDN and FVKESK. V lost 4 bases and J lost 6; bases outside the gene matches: 8. CDR3: CASSPGQGKGEQYF. As DNA, the CDR3 is TGTGCCAGCAGCCCCGGACAGGGTAAGGGCGAGCAGTACTTC.

The rearrangement uses TRBV10-2 and TRBJ2-1; 11 nucleotides agree with TRBD2. Trimming took 7 bases from V and 4 from J; bases not matched to a gene: 9. This CDR3 comprises 16 residues. Germline assignment: CDR1 WSHSY and CDR2 SAAADI. The CDR3 DNA is TGCGCCAGCAACGGGCTAGCGGGAGGTGGGTACAATGAGCAGTTCTTC. Translated: CASNGLAGGGYNEQFF.

This clone was recorded many times. The chain recombines TRBV27 with TRBJ1-5; D is perhaps TRBD1 (6 bases). The germline V gene has CDR1 MNHEY and CDR2 SMNVEV (reference sequence). Between the trimmed V and J ends, which lost 6 bases and 4 bases, there was a span of 13 bases. The CDR3 loop spans 14 amino acids. The CDR3 protein is CASRPDSPNQPQHF. The CDR3 region has the DNA TGTGCCAGCAGACCGGACAGCCCAAATCAGCCCCAGCATTTT.

The CDR3 coding sequence is TGTGCCAGCAGTGAAGGGGGGGCGGCCGTCTCCCCTCAGCAGTACTTC. It yields the protein CASSEGGAAVSPQQYF. The rearrangement uses TRBV6-1 and TRBJ2-7; either TRBD1 or TRBD2 may fit D (6 bases each). The CDR3 contains 16 residues. Trimming cost V 1 base and J 8 bases, with 21 bases left between them. The V gene's germline CDR1 is MNHNS and CDR2 SASEGT.

This clone was detected only once. The chain has TRBV28 and TRBJ1-2; 10 bases align to TRBD1. The CDR3 covers 14 residues. In germline, CDR1 is MDHEN, CDR2 SYDVKM. V lost 4 bases, J lost 4 bases, and 3 bases stayed unmatched. The CDR3 region is CASSWTGGSYGYTF. The DNA for the CDR3 is TGTGCCAGCAGTTGGACAGGGGGAAGCTATGGCTACACCTTC.

As DNA, the CDR3 is TGTGCCAGCAGCTTAGGAGGGGGCCAAGAGACCCAGTACTTC. Residues: CASSLGGGQETQYF. The rearrangement uses TRBV7-9 and TRBJ2-5, with a weak D call TRBD1 (6 bases). V was trimmed by 1 base and J by 1 base, leaving 7 bases between them. The CDR3 is 14 amino acids. The germline V gene encodes CDR1 SEHNR and CDR2 FQNEAQ (reference sequence). The full variable domain, completed using reference TRBV7-9 and TRBJ2-5, is DTGVSQNPRHKITKRGQNVTFRCDPISEHNRLYWYRQTLGQGPEFLTYFQNEAQLEKSRLLSDRFSAERPKGSFSTLEIQRTEQGDSAMYLCASSLGGGQETQYFGPGTRLLVL.

The table lists this clone with a count of one. The CDR3 protein is CAWTKARNTEAFF. The DNA for the CDR3 is TGTGCCTGGACTAAGGCCAGGAACACTGAAGCTTTCTTT. This rearrangement joins TRBV30 to TRBJ1-1; D is undetermined. This CDR3 has 13 amino acids. Trimming stripped 4 bases from V and 1 base from J, with 10 bases between. The germline V gene has CDR1 GTSNPN and CDR2 SVGIG (reference sequence). Full variable domain (rest looked up from reference TRBV30 and TRBJ1-1): SQTIHQWPATLVQPVGSPLSLECTVEGTSNPNLYWYRQAAGRGLQLLFYSVGIGQISSEVPQNLSASRPQDRQFILSSKKLLLSDSGFYLCAWTKARNTEAFFGQGTRLTVV.

This clone was seen a handful of times. The chain joins TRBV19 to TRBJ1-5, with D unclear. CDR1 and CDR2 (germline): LNHDA, SQIVND (reference sequence). CDR3 size: 14 residues. Between the trimmed V and J ends, which lost 3 bases and 8 bases, there was a span of 14 bases. In DNA, the CDR3 is TGTGCCAGTAGTATCGGGCCAGGATCTGAGCCCCAGCATTTT. Protein product: CASSIGPGSEPQHF. The full variable domain, its missing parts supplied by reference TRBV19 and TRBJ1-5, is DGGITQSPKYLFRKEGQNVTLSCEQNLNHDAMYWYRQDPGQGLRLIYYSQIVNDFQKGDIAEGYSVSREKKESFPLTVTSAQKNPTAFYLCASSIGPGSEPQHFGDGTRLSIL.

This clone was seen more than once but under ten times. The V gene is TRBV19, the J gene TRBJ1-2; a weak D match, TRBD1 (5 bases). The CDR3 runs to 19 residues. V lost 6 bases to trimming and J lost 0 bases, with 26 bases between them. CDR1 is LNHDA and CDR2 is SQIVND in the germline V gene (reference sequence). In DNA, the CDR3 is TGTGCCAGTAGATCTCAGGGCCGGACGAAGGGAGTAGCTAACTATGGCTACACCTTC. It yields the protein CASRSQGRTKGVANYGYTF.

The J gene is TRBJ2-3, the V gene TRBV11-3; D gene ambiguous. Germline assignment: CDR1 SGHNT and CDR2 YENEEA. V shed 1 base and J shed 4 bases, with 9 bases lying between them. The CDR3 is 14 residues long. The CDR3 spells CASSLVGPADTQYF. For the CDR3, the DNA is TGTGCCAGCAGCTTAGTTGGTCCGGCAGATACGCAGTATTTT.

The CDR3 sequence is CASSKAAPRKSNQPQHF. The CDR3 DNA follows: TGTGCCAGCAGCAAAGCCGCCCCCAGGAAAAGCAATCAGCCCCAGCATTTT. This sequence joins TRBV21-1 and TRBJ1-5; TRBD1 reflects the table's D call only, with no check against the DNA. TRBV21-1 is tagged as a pseudogene. This CDR3 comprises 17 residues.

The CDR3 DNA reads as TGTGCCTGGAGTGTAATGGAGACCCAGTACTTC. This translates into CAWSVMETQYF. The chain recombines TRBV30 with TRBJ2-5, with unresolved D. The germline V and J ends were trimmed by 0 bases and 5 bases, with 4 bases remaining between them. The germline CDR1 and CDR2 sequences are GTSNPN and SVGIG (reference sequence). This CDR3 spans 11 amino acids.

V usage is TRBV5-4 and J usage is TRBJ1-3; D is possibly TRBD1 (5 bases). Trimming left V 3 bases short and J 0 bases short, with 10 bases between. Per germline, CDR1 SGHNT and CDR2 YYREEE (reference sequence). This CDR3 has 15 residues. CDR3 amino acids: CASSSDMTSGNTIYF. The CDR3 coding sequence is TGTGCCAGCAGCTCGGACATGACCTCTGGAAACACCATATATTTT.

This rearrangement joins TRBV10-3 to TRBJ2-7; the D gene is possibly TRBD1 (5 bases). V was cut by 4 bases and J by 3 bases, with 13 bases left in between. This CDR3 is built from 14 residues. Germline V gives CDR1 ENHRY, CDR2 SYGVKD. CDR3 amino acids: CAISGTHAGYEQYF. CDR3 in DNA: TGTGCCATCAGTGGGACACACGCCGGCTACGAGCAGTACTTC.

The chain has TRBV19 and TRBJ1-3, with D possibly TRBD1 on 5 matching bases. Trimming took 4 bases from V and 9 from J, leaving 13 bases between them. Germline CDR1 reads LNHDA; CDR2 reads SQIVND (reference sequence). The CDR3 runs to 13 residues. CDR3 DNA sequence: TGTGCCAGTAGTACGACAGTGGCCGGCACCATATATTTT. Amino acid sequence: CASSTTVAGTIYF.

The V and J genes are TRBV19 and TRBJ2-1; D is perhaps TRBD1 (6 bases). The CDR3 contains 14 residues. Germline CDR1 is LNHDA and CDR2 is SQIVND (reference sequence). V was shortened by 3 bases and J by 1 base, with 7 bases between the two germline ends. The CDR3 nucleotides read TGTGCCAGTAGTATGGACAGTTCCTACAATGAGCAGTTCTTC. Amino acids: CASSMDSSYNEQFF.

The genes are TRBV10-3 and TRBJ1-6, with 7 bases fitting TRBD1. V lost 6 bases and J lost 7; bases outside the gene matches: 6. The length of the CDR3 is 14 residues. Looked up from germline, CDR1 is ENHRY and CDR2 is SYGVKD. The CDR3 reads CAIRAAQGNSPLHF. The CDR3 nucleotides read TGTGCCATCAGGGCTGCACAGGGGAATTCACCCCTCCACTTT.

The chain uses TRBV18 and TRBJ1-4; D is uncertain. The CDR3 is 16 residues long. Germline V CDR1 and CDR2: KGHSH, LQKENI. V lost 4 bases to trimming and J lost 2 bases, with 14 bases between them. This chain's CDR3 is CASSLNFGRTNEKLFF. The CDR3, as DNA: TGTGCCAGCTCACTCAACTTCGGGCGGACTAATGAAAAACTGTTTTTT.